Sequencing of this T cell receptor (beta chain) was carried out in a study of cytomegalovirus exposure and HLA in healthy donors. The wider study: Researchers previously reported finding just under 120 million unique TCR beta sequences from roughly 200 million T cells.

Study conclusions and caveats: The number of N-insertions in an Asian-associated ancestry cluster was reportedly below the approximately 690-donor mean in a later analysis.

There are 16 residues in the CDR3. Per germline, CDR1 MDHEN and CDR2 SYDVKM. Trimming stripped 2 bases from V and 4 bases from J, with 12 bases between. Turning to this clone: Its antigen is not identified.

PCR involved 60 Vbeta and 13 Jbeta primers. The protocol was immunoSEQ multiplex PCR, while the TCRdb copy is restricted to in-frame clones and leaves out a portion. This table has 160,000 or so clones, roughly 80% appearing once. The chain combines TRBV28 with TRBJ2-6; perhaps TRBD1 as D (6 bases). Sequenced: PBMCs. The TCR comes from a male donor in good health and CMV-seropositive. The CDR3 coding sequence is TGTGCCAGCAGTTTACTACAGGGTATAGGGGCCAACGTCCTGACTTTC. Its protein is CASSLLQGIGANVLTF.